These 4 T cell receptor beta chains were sequenced from one sample in a study of T-cell reconstitution after alpha-beta-depleted transplantation in children. TCRbeta library preparation incorporated unique molecular identifiers. From the PCR reads, TCRdb called clonotypes with MiXCR, one entry per CDR3 protein. The sample lists about 980,000 distinct CDR3 sequences, under 30% occurring once. The starting material was PBMCs, mostly from graft donor cells, obtained 360 days after TCRalphabeta/CD19-depleted stem cell transplant. Every receptor here comes from a boy in the first two years of life who had a stem cell transplant for SCID, so the T cells may come from the graft donor.

V gene TRBV9 combines with J gene TRBJ2-1; a possible D gene is TRBD2 (5 bases). The V end lost 2 bases, the J end lost 8 bases, and 8 bases lay between the germline ends. Germline CDR1 reads SGDLS; CDR2 reads YYNGEE. The CDR3 sequence is 12 residues long. CDR3 loop: CASSVGSDEQFF. The CDR3 DNA reads as TGTGCCAGCAGCGTGGGGAGTGATGAGCAGTTCTTC.

This clonotype was seen more than once but under ten times. V and J are TRBV29-1 and TRBJ2-3; TRBD1 aligns across 8 bases. V shed 6 bases, J shed 2 bases, and the junction held 7 bases outside the gene matches. The CDR3 extends over 14 amino acids. CDR1 is SQVTM, CDR2 ANQGSEA, per germline. Written as DNA, the CDR3 is TGCAGCGTCGCGGGACAGGCCTTCACAGATACGCAGTATTTT. Amino acids: CSVAGQAFTDTQYF.

The sample holds a few counts of this clonotype. The rearrangement joins TRBV3-1 to TRBJ2-7; D unclear. The CDR3 sequence is 13 residues long. In germline, CDR1 is LGHDT, CDR2 YNNKEL (reference sequence). The V and J ends lost 3 bases and 3 bases respectively, with 9 bases between them. For the CDR3, the DNA is TGTGCCAGCAGCCATGCTGCAGGCTACGAGCAGTACTTC. It codes for CASSHAAGYEQYF.

The chain is built from TRBV11-2 and TRBJ2-7, with D maybe TRBD2 (5 bases). The CDR3 is made up of 14 amino acids. Germline V gives CDR1 SGHAT, CDR2 FQNNGV. V was pared by 7 bases and J by 0 bases, with 13 bases between. CDR3 amino acids: CASIDYRFSYEQYF. Written as DNA, the CDR3 is TGTGCCAGCATTGACTACCGGTTCTCCTACGAGCAGTACTTC.